This TCR beta chain was sequenced in a study of glioma-infiltrating T cells. The overall study: Presurgical dexamethasone in glioma patients lasted six or fewer days. Regarding the study as a whole: Patients with low tissue-blood divergence carried a signature set of shared blood CDR3 motifs.

Note on this clonotype: Its antigen is not known. The germline gene is not matched at one end of the junction; a read error may be the cause.

Using RNA template, CDR3s of TCR alpha and beta were amplified with iRepertoire arm-PCR. TCRdb called the multiplex PCR reads again in MiXCR, with one record for every CDR3 protein. The table records about 400,000 distinct CDR3 sequences, 41% of them present only once. Germline V gives CDR1 DFQATT, CDR2 SNEGSKA (reference sequence). This CDR3 comprises 14 residues. The TCR comes from a human donor with low-grade glioma or glioblastoma, undergoing nonglioma brain surgery, or in good health (not recorded which). V usage is TRBV20-1 and J usage is TRBJ2-5; 7 bases fit TRBD2. The material sequenced was glioma tissue, nonneoplastic brain tissue, or PBMCs (not recorded which). The CDR3 reads CSAKVAGSAETQHF. In nucleotides, the CDR3 is TGCAGTGCTAAAGTAGCGGGTAGTGCAGAGACCCAGCACTTC.